Described below is a single T cell receptor (beta chain) sequence and its context. Its antigen is currently unknown. The treatment was: 15 to 20 received Ad26.COV2.S at low or high dose, single or two shots; roughly 5 received placebo; per-sample allocation not given. Day 63 after the first vaccine or placebo injection was the time point for sampling. Cohort 1b enrolled adults aged 18-55 years in Boston. The administered vaccine (an Ad26 vector) expressed Wuhan-strain SARS-CoV-2 spike. This sample is drawn from a study of Ad26.COV2.S vaccination and SARS-CoV-2 variants. Study-level information: Once, or twice with 56 days between doses, Ad26.COV2.S was given intramuscularly.

The CDR3 is made up of 14 amino acids. V lost 1 base to trimming and J lost 3 bases; unmatched junction nucleotides: 1. CDR1 and CDR2 (germline): MGHDK, SYGVNS. Sequencing was performed with immunoSEQ multiplex PCR; in TCRdb, only in-frame clones are kept and a portion is missing. This table holds roughly 270,000 clones, over 75% found once. Study-level points and caveats: Analytic work on TCR breadth and depth might have understated the full extent of total T cell responses.

The chain links TRBV25-1 to TRBJ1-1; 8 bases agree with TRBD1. This sequence originates from a person between 18 and 65 years old who received the Ad26.COV2.S COVID-19 vaccine or a placebo. This specimen was peripheral blood, taken in a trial of Ad26.COV2.S vaccine versus placebo. The CDR3: CASSELTGDTEAFF. In DNA form, the CDR3 reads TGTGCCAGCAGTGAATTGACAGGGGACACTGAAGCTTTCTTT.